This T cell receptor beta chain was documented in a study of cytomegalovirus exposure and HLA in healthy donors. The study's findings and limits: In an earlier analysis, productive rearrangement rates for most beta V segments clustered near 87% or 30%. No immune exposure information besides CMV serostatus was available.

PCR used 60 Vbeta primers and 13 Jbeta primers. The protocol was immunoSEQ multiplex PCR, while the TCRdb copy is restricted to in-frame clones and leaves out a portion. The table records roughly 200,000 clones, about 80% of them present only once. V was pared by 3 bases and J by 3 bases, with 8 bases between. CDR1 is SGHTA, CDR2 FQGTGA, per germline. The CDR3 length is 13 residues. As for this clone: Its antigen is currently unknown.

The chain employs TRBV7-3 and TRBJ1-2; D remains ambiguous. This clonotype was sampled from a man younger than 30 in good health and CMV-seronegative. Material for sequencing was PBMCs. The CDR3, as DNA: TGTGCCAGCAGCTTCGCAGGCGACTATGGCTACACCTTC. It yields the protein CASSFAGDYGYTF.